These 10 T cell receptor beta chains were all obtained from the same sample, sequenced in a study of T cells in Graves' hyperthyroidism and ophthalmopathy. RNA transcripts provided the source from which TCR beta CDR3 regions were amplified. First-round RT-PCR of the TCR CDR3 relied on the HTBI primer set. TCRdb processed the multiplex PCR reads anew with MiXCR; each CDR3 protein has one entry. The sample holds 640,000 or so distinct CDR3 sequences, roughly 14% seen once. Sequenced sample: blood. These receptor sequences come from a woman aged 40 to 55 with Graves' ophthalmopathy.

This clonotype was detected many times. V usage is TRBV6-2 or TRBV6-3 and J usage is TRBJ2-7; 7 bases line up with TRBD2. The V and J ends lost 6 bases and 5 bases, in that order; junction bases with no gene match: 13. This CDR3 spans 15 amino acids. Germline CDR1 and CDR2: MNHEY and SVGEGT. CDR3 DNA: TGTGCCAGCAGCTCGGGCGGCGCGGGAGACCACGAGCAGTACTTC. This translates into CASSSGGAGDHEQYF.

This clonotype has at least ten counts. The CDR3: CSVFGTADEQYF. DNA of the CDR3: TGCAGCGTTTTTGGGACTGCGGACGAGCAGTACTTC. The gene calls are TRBV29-1 and TRBJ2-7; D may be TRBD2 (6 bases). CDR1 and CDR2 (germline): SQVTM, ANQGSEA. There are 12 residues in the CDR3. Trimming pared 5 bases from V and 5 bases from J, leaving 13 bases between.

For this clonotype: Sequence at one end of the junction differs from germline and may be a read error. The J gene is TRBJ2-7, the V gene TRBV15; 7 bases are a match to TRBD1. The germline gives CDR1 LNHNV, CDR2 YYDKDF (reference sequence). CDR3 length equals 14 residues. The CDR3 DNA reads as TGTGCCACCAGCAGAGCGACAGGGATCCCCCGTCAGGACTTC. Its translation: CATSRATGIPRQDF.

This clonotype was counted ten times or more. This chain joins TRBV30 and TRBJ1-1, with no clear D. The CDR3 covers 12 residues. The V gene's germline CDR1 is GTSNPN and CDR2 SVGIG (reference sequence). The V gene lost 0 bases and the J gene lost 11 bases, with 13 bases spanning the gap. CDR3 sequence: CAWSVPEKRAFF. DNA for the CDR3: TGTGCCTGGAGTGTACCCGAAAAGAGGGCTTTCTTT.

This clonotype came up many times. The chain couples TRBV18 to TRBJ2-5, with D hard to call. Looked up from germline, CDR1 is KGHSH and CDR2 is LQKENI. The V gene lost 4 bases and the J gene lost 5 bases, with 5 bases spanning the gap. This CDR3 comprises 11 residues. As DNA, the CDR3 is TGTGCCAGCTCACAGACCGAGACCCAGTACTTC. Translating it yields CASSQTETQYF.

This clonotype came up many times. This chain uses TRBV2 with TRBJ2-5; TRBD1 aligns across 7 bases. The CDR3 contains 16 residues. Germline CDR1 is SNHLY and CDR2 is FYNNEI. J lost 5 bases, V lost 3 bases, and 12 bases had no gene match. DNA of the CDR3: TGTGCCAGCAGTGACGTGGTAAACAGGGGAAGCGAGACCCAGTACTTC. Protein product: CASSDVVNRGSETQYF.

Worth noting for this clonotype: This may stem from a read error, because a much larger clone lies one nucleotide away. This chain connects TRBV29-1 to TRBJ1-1; D ambiguous. The germline V and J ends were trimmed by 3 bases and 4 bases, with 9 bases remaining between them. The CDR3 consists of 12 residues. CDR1 is SQVTM, CDR2 ANQGSEA, per germline. The CDR3 is CSVDEVPTEAFF. In nucleotides, the CDR3 is TGCAGCGTTGATGAGGTGCCCACTGAAGCTTTCTTT.

This clonotype was recorded many times. The chain employs TRBV6-5 and TRBJ1-2, with 10 bases aligning to TRBD1. J was trimmed by 6 bases and V by 0 bases; bases with no gene match: 4. Germline CDR1 reads MNHEY; CDR2 reads SVGAGI. The length of the CDR3 is 15 residues. DNA for the CDR3: TGTGCCAGCAGTTACTCGAAGGGACAGGGGCATGGCTACACCTTC. It is translated as CASSYSKGQGHGYTF.

At least ten counts were recorded for this clonotype. The V and J genes are TRBV18 and TRBJ2-5; D perhaps matches TRBD1 (6 bases). Germline assignment: CDR1 KGHSH and CDR2 LQKENI. This CDR3 spans 14 amino acids. Trimming left V 5 bases short and J 5 bases short, with 15 bases between. Here the CDR3 DNA reads TGTGCCAGCTCATCAGGGGCCCGAGGGGAGACCCAGTACTTC. Its protein is CASSSGARGETQYF.

At least ten counts were recorded for this clonotype. V and J are TRBV5-1 and TRBJ1-2; possible D gene TRBD1, 6 bases. The CDR3 has 17 amino acids. Trimming left V 3 bases short and J 7 bases short, with 25 bases between. CDR1 and CDR2 from the germline V gene are SGHRS and YFSETQ. CDR3 in DNA: TGCGCCAGCAGCTGGGGACATCTGTCTCGCGGTGAAGGTGGCTACACCTTC. Amino acid sequence: CASSWGHLSRGEGGYTF.